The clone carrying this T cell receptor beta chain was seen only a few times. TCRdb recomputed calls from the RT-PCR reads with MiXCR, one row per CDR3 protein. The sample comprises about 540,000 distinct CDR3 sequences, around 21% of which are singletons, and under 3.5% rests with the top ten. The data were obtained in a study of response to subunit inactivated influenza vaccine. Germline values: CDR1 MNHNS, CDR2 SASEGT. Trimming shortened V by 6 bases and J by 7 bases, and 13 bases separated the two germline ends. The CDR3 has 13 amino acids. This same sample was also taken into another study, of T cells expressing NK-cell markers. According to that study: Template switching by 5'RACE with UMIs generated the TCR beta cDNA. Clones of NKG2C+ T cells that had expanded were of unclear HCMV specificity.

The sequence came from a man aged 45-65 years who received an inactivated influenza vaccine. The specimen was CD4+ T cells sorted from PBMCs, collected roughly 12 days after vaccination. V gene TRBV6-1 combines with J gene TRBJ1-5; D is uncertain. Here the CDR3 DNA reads TGTGCCAGCAGCTGGGAGGCAGCCCAGCCCCAGCATTTT. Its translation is CASSWEAAQPQHF.